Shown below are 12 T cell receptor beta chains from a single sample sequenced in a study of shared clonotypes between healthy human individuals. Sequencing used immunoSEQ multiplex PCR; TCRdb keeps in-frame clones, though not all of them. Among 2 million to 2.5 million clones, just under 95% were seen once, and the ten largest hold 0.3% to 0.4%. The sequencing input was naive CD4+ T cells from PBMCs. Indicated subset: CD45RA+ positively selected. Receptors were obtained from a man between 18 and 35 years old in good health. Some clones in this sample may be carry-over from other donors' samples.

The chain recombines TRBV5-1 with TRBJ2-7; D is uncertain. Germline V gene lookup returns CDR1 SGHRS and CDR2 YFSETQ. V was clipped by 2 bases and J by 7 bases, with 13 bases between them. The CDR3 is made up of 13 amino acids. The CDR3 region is CASSFWTLGEQYF. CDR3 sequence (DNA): TGCGCCAGCAGCTTTTGGACCCTGGGGGAGCAGTACTTC.

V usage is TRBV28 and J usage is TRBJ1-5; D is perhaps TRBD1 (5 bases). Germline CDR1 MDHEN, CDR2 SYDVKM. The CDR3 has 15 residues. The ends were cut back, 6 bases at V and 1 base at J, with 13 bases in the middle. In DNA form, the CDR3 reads TGTGCCAGCAGACGATCAGGGCCAAGCAATCAGCCCCAGCATTTT. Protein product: CASRRSGPSNQPQHF.

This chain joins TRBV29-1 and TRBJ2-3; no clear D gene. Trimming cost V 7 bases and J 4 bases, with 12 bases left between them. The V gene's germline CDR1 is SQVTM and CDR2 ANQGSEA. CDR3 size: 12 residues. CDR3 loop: CSGSGASDTQYF. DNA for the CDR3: TGCAGCGGGAGTGGCGCATCAGATACGCAGTATTTT.

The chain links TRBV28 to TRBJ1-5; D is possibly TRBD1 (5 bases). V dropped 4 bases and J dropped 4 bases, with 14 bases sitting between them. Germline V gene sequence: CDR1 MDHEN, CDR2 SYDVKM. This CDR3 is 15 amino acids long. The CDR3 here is CASSSSAGLNQPQHF. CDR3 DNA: TGTGCCAGCAGTTCCTCGGCAGGGTTAAATCAGCCCCAGCATTTT.

The CDR3 DNA sequence: TGTGCCTCAAGATACAGGGACGGAGCTTTCTTT. Translation: CASRYRDGAFF. The V and J genes are TRBV30 and TRBJ1-1; a possible D gene is TRBD1 (6 bases). Germline assignment: CDR1 GTSNPN and CDR2 SVGIG (reference sequence). The CDR3 length is 11 residues. Trimming pared 7 bases from V and 10 bases from J, leaving 16 bases between.

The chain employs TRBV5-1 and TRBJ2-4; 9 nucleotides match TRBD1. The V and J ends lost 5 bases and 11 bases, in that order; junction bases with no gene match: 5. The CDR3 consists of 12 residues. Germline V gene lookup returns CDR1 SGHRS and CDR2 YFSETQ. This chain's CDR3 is CASREGQGVQYF. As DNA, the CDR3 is TGCGCCAGCAGGGAGGGACAGGGTGTTCAGTACTTC.

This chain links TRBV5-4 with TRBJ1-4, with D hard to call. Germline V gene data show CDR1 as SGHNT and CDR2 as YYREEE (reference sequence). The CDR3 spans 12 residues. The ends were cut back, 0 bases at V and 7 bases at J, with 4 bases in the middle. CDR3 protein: CASSLVGEKLFF. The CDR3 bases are TGTGCCAGCAGCTTGGTTGGTGAAAAACTGTTTTTT.

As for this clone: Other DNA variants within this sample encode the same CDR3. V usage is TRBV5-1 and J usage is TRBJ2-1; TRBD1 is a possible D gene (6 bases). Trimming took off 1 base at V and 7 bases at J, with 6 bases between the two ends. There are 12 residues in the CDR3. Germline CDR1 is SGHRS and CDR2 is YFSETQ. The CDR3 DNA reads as TGCGCCAGCAGCTTGCAGGGGAATGAGCAGTTCTTC. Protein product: CASSLQGNEQFF.

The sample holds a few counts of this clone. The CDR3: CAISGTAEAFF. As DNA, the CDR3 is TGTGCCATCAGCGGCACGGCTGAAGCTTTCTTT. This chain links TRBV10-3 with TRBJ1-1, with unresolved D. Trimming cost V 6 bases and J 6 bases, with 8 bases left between them. The CDR3 is made up of 11 amino acids. CDR1 and CDR2 (germline): ENHRY, SYGVKD.

Written as DNA, the CDR3 is TGTGCCAGCAGATTACAGGCCTCGGGAGGAAACACCATATATTTT. Its translation is CASRLQASGGNTIYF. The chain joins TRBV2 to TRBJ1-3, with D maybe TRBD1 (5 bases). Germline V gene data show CDR1 as SNHLY and CDR2 as FYNNEI. Trimming removed 6 bases from V and 4 bases from J, with 16 bases in between. The CDR3 consists of 15 residues. The complete variable domain, with remaining parts taken from reference TRBV2 and TRBJ1-3, reads EPEVTQTPSHQVTQMGQEVILRCVPISNHLYFYWYRQILGQKVEFLVSFYNNEISEKSEIFDDQFSVERPDGSNFTLKIRSTKLEDSAMYFCASRLQASGGNTIYFGEGSWLTVV.

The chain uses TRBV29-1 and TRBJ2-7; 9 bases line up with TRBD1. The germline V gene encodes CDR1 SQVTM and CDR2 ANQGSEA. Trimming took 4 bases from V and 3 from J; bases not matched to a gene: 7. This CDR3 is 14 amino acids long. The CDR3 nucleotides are TGCAGCGTTGGGGTTGGGGACAGGGTCTACGAGCAGTACTTC. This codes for CSVGVGDRVYEQYF.

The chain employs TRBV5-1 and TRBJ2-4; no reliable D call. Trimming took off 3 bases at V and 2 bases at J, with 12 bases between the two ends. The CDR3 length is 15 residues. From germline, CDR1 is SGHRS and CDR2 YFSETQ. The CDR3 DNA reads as TGCGCCAGCAGCTCAAACACCGCCACCAAAAACATTCAGTACTTC. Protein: CASSSNTATKNIQYF. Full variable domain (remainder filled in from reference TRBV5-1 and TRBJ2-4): KAGVTQTPRYLIKTRGQQVTLSCSPISGHRSVSWYQQTPGQGLQFLFEYFSETQRNKGNFPGRFSGRQFSNSRSEMNVSTLELGDSALYLCASSSNTATKNIQYFGAGTRLSVL.